This record looks at one TCR beta chain sequence and its context. Its target is unknown. This sample is part of a study of cytomegalovirus exposure and HLA in healthy donors. The PCR employed 60 Vbeta primers together with 13 Jbeta primers. Sequenced by immunoSEQ multiplex PCR; TCRdb stores in-frame clones only, minus some. In the table there are some 170,000 clones, 65% to 80% of which are singletons. Germline CDR1 and CDR2: SNHLY and FYNNEI. This CDR3 is 15 amino acids long. The V gene lost 1 base and the J gene lost 8 bases, with 14 bases spanning the gap. Study-wide findings and caveats: Later analysis suggested links between common viral pathogens and several top significant clusters.

This chain links TRBV2 with TRBJ1-4; no clear D gene. The receptor comes from a man aged 35-49 years in good health and CMV-seronegative. The sequenced sample consisted of PBMCs. CDR3: CASSEDGPQSEKLFF. As DNA, the CDR3 is TGTGCCAGCAGTGAAGATGGGCCACAGTCGGAAAAACTGTTTTTT.